The clone carrying this T cell receptor (beta chain) turned up a few times. What it binds is not known. This sample stems from a study of Graves' ophthalmopathy and Graves' hyperthyroidism. With 4 bases removed from V and 0 bases from J, the gap between germline ends came to 19 bases. CDR3 size: 17 residues. Germline assignment: CDR1 SGHRS and CDR2 YFSETQ. Study-level results: In predicting ophthalmopathy progression, the model reached 70.59% sensitivity and 72.22% specificity.

Participants with hyperthyroidism, aged 18 to 65, were newly diagnosed with under 2 months' duration. The authors amplified TCR beta CDR3 regions, and they did so from RNA transcripts for repertoire sequencing. An opening RT-PCR round employed HTBI primers and preceded a second-round multiplex PCR. TCRdb reprocessed the multiplex PCR reads via MiXCR and lists one record per CDR3 protein. The table records approximately 380,000 distinct CDR3 sequences, roughly 21% of them present only once. Sequenced sample: peripheral blood. The chain has TRBV5-1 and TRBJ2-5; tentatively, D is TRBD1 (6 bases). The TCR originated in a woman younger than 35 with stable Graves' hyperthyroidism. DNA for the CDR3: TGCGCCAGCAGCCTGGGACATCGGTTAGGGCACCAAGAGACCCAGTACTTC. Amino acid sequence: CASSLGHRLGHQETQYF.